This T cell receptor (beta chain) was sequenced during a study of OX40 agonist ivuxolimab in advanced cancers. For context, the study as a whole: Ivuxolimab was a fully human IgG2 agonistic monoclonal antibody targeting the costimulatory receptor OX40 (CD134). Intravenous ivuxolimab was administered to patients every 2 weeks at six dose levels: 0.01, 0.1, 0.3, 1.5, 3 and 10 mg/kg. Of the roughly 52 dose-escalation patients, hepatocellular carcinoma was present in around 20, melanoma in around 15, renal cell carcinoma in 9 and head and neck cancer in 9. In the dose-escalation cohort, around four fifths of patients were male, and the mean age was approximately 60 years, with a range of 23 to 79. Prior anti-PD-1, anti-PD-L1 or anti-CTLA-4 therapy was permitted, and approximately 40% of dose-escalation patients had received checkpoint inhibitors. Partial responses occurred in three dose-escalation patients, of whom one had hepatocellular carcinoma and two had cutaneous melanoma. Peripheral TCRbeta sequencing was intended to test whether TCR sequence diversity was altered and clonal T-cell expansion was caused by ivuxolimab. The paper describes the monotherapy dose-escalation part (N of about 57 patients) of the phase I trial of ivuxolimab. Findings and caveats that apply to the study as a whole: Low levels of normalized T-cell clonal expansion were also shown by some nonresponding patients. After ivuxolimab, expanded clones were on average more numerous among CD8+ T cells than among CD4+ T cells. In the 0.1-3.0 mg/kg groups, partial responders had among the lowest normalized peripheral clonal expansion, particularly in CD8+ T cells. Which antigens the clonally expanded peripheral T cells were specific for was not determined. Clonal expansion of both CD4+ and CD8+ blood T cells was observed from baseline to week 6 at doses 0.1 to 3.0 mg/kg.

V loses 4 bases of germline sequence and J loses 7 bases, and the interval between the two ends is 19 bases. The CDR3, from cysteine to phenylalanine, totals 16 residues. The only DNA kept is the CDR3, 48 bases in frame from the first base. CDR1 and CDR2 (SGHVS, FQNEAQ) derive from the germline V gene. For sequencing of the TCRbeta CDR3 region, genomic DNA was extracted from the sorted cells. The immunoSEQ Assay was used to sequence the TCRbeta CDR3 regions. This immuneACCESS table, as held by TCRdb, lists in-frame sequences with V and J called but not all clones. Of the missing ones, under half trace to an unresolved V gene in checked studies; the others have no known cause. The sample table records roughly 62,000 clones; around 80% of these occur just once. The top ten hold 2.4% of the sample. Patients with a history of autoimmune disease or receiving systemic immunosuppression were excluded from the trial. In every dose cohort, peripheral blood was drawn for TCR sequencing at baseline, cycle 4 day 1, and cycle 7 day 1. The samples were taken from a phase I, first-in-human, multicenter, open-label dose-escalation trial of ivuxolimab. Adults with locally advanced or metastatic melanoma, renal cell, hepatocellular, or head and neck squamous cell carcinoma were enrolled in the trial. Before TCR sequencing, CD4+ T cells and CD8+ T cells were sorted from peripheral blood as separate populations.

This clone has a handful of counts. What antigen it recognizes has not been identified. Base-call qualities are not available, and no considerably larger clone is one nucleotide away. The starting material was CD4+ or CD8+ T cells sorted from blood, obtained in a trial of the OX40 agonist ivuxolimab. This sequence originates from an adult with an advanced solid tumor such as melanoma, head and neck, liver or kidney cancer. The V gene is TRBV7-8 and the J gene is TRBJ2-2; the D gene assignment is ambiguous. The CDR3 region has the sequence CASSSSVQSWVGELFF. The sequence in DNA is TGTGCCAGCAGCTCGTCAGTCCAGTCCTGGGTCGGGGAGCTGTTTTTT.